This TCR beta chain was captured by sequencing in a study of T-cell reconstitution after alpha-beta-depleted transplantation in children. As it was prepared, the TCRbeta library received unique molecular identifiers. TCRdb reanalysed the PCR reads using MiXCR and keeps one entry per CDR3 protein. The sample contains 240,000 or so distinct CDR3 sequences, around 8% of which appear only once. This clonotype has a count of ten or more. V lost 7 bases to trimming and J lost 1 base; unmatched junction nucleotides: 16. This CDR3 is 17 amino acids long. CDR1 is SGHAT, CDR2 FQNNGV, per germline. The clonotype comes from a male patient under 18 who had a stem cell transplant for acute lymphoblastic leukemia, so the T cells may come from the graft donor. This sequence joins TRBV11-2 and TRBJ2-7; 7 bases map to TRBD1. This specimen was PBMCs, mostly from graft donor cells, taken 180 days after TCRalphabeta/CD19-depleted stem cell transplant. The CDR3 sequence: CASKSFLGQGDSYEQYF. CDR3 sequence (DNA): TGTGCCAGCAAATCCTTCCTAGGGCAGGGGGATTCCTACGAGCAGTACTTC.